This TCR beta chain was sequenced for a study of T-cell reconstitution after alpha-beta-depleted transplantation in children. General observations from the study: Several patients had high TCRbeta diversity at day 60; it came from surviving recipient T cells and thymic progenitors. The study reportedly traced alpha-beta T cells about two months after transplant to several hundred expanded graft clones.

The CDR3 has 14 residues. Trimming removed 5 bases at V and 5 bases at J, with 14 bases between. Germline V gene sequence: CDR1 MNHEY, CDR2 SMNVEV (reference sequence). A single count supports this clonotype. What it recognizes is unknown. A TCRbeta library incorporating unique molecular identifiers was prepared. TCRdb re-called the PCR reads with MiXCR, one entry per CDR3 protein. The data hold about 600,000 distinct CDR3 sequences, with more than 20% observed a single time. The rearrangement links TRBV27 to TRBJ2-3; D remains unclear. Sequencing was performed on PBMCs, mostly from graft donor cells, taken 360 days after TCRalphabeta/CD19-depleted stem cell transplant. The source of this sequence is a boy younger than two who had a stem cell transplant for acute myeloid leukemia, so the T cells may come from the graft donor. The DNA for the CDR3 is TGTGCCAGCAGTACCCGACTGGAGCTAGATACGCAGTATTTT. It specifies CASSTRLELDTQYF.